This record concerns one T cell receptor (beta chain) sequence. The protocol was immunoSEQ multiplex PCR, while the TCRdb copy is restricted to in-frame clones and leaves out a portion. This sample has a few hundred thousand clones, with 85% found just once. This sample was included in a study of blood T cell repertoires in COVID-19. Study details: Samples representing acute and convalescent COVID-19 were sourced from the United States, Italy and Spain. PBMCs, B-cell-depleted T cells, or T cells were the source of the cDNA or gDNA that made up the material.

The length of the CDR3 is 14 residues. Germline CDR1 and CDR2: SGHRS and YFSETQ. The V and J ends lost 0 bases and 3 bases respectively, with 7 bases between them. Specimen: peripheral blood. The chain recombines TRBV5-1 with TRBJ1-5; D not certain. This receptor was obtained from a woman in her late teens or twenties with acute or convalescent COVID-19. CDR3 coding DNA: TGCGCCAGCAGCTTGGCCGGGGACAATCAGCCCCAGCATTTT. It translates to CASSLAGDNQPQHF.